The next 25 T cell receptor beta chains were all read from a single sample in a study of early T cells in non-severe SARS-CoV-2 infection. TCRdb ran MiXCR on the 5' RACE reads and lists one entry per CDR3 protein. The repertoire holds around 40,000 distinct CDR3 sequences, with under 8% as singletons. Input material: whole blood. The receptor set was obtained from an adult who was a healthcare worker with PCR-confirmed SARS-CoV-2 infection or an uninfected control (not recorded which).

This clonotype was seen only a few times. This chain connects TRBV12-3 or TRBV12-4 to TRBJ1-5; 12 nucleotides align to TRBD1. With 3 bases clipped from V and 0 bases from J, the junction kept 6 bases outside the gene matches. CDR3 length equals 18 residues. This CDR3 reads CASSFTGTGGYSNQPQHF. The CDR3 region has the DNA TGTGCCAGCAGTTTTACCGGGACAGGGGGCTATAGCAATCAGCCCCAGCATTTT.

A few counts support this clonotype. The chain has TRBV27 and TRBJ2-3; D remains ambiguous. The length of the CDR3 is 13 residues. Trimming left V 2 bases short and J 5 bases short, with 8 bases between. Germline CDR1 is MNHEY and CDR2 is SMNVEV (reference sequence). The CDR3 spells CASSLGLLDTQYF. The CDR3 coding sequence is TGTGCCAGCAGTTTAGGCCTTCTAGATACGCAGTATTTT.

By sample fraction, this clonotype is medium-sized. The rearrangement uses TRBV12-3 or TRBV12-4 and TRBJ1-5; no clear D. Deletions cut 5 bases from V and 4 bases from J, with 12 bases between. CDR3 length: 14 amino acids. The CDR3 spells CASSKTSENQPQHF. In nucleotides, the CDR3 is TGTGCCAGCAGTAAAACCTCGGAGAATCAGCCCCAGCATTTT.

V and J are TRBV6-1 and TRBJ1-2; D ambiguous. V lost 4 bases and J lost 0, with 6 bases in between. Per germline, CDR1 MNHNS and CDR2 SASEGT. The CDR3 length is 13 residues. The CDR3 sequence: CASSARPNYGYTF. CDR3 coding DNA: TGTGCCAGCAGTGCCCGTCCTAACTATGGCTACACCTTC.

This clonotype is labeled medium-sized (0.01 to 0.1%). The chain uses TRBV6-4 and TRBJ2-3; TRBD2 matches at 9 bases. CDR1 MRHNA and CDR2 SNTAGT come from the germline V gene. With 0 bases clipped from V and 0 bases from J, the junction kept 1 base outside the gene matches. This CDR3 has 16 amino acids. The CDR3 DNA follows: TGTGCCAGCAGTGACTCTACTAGCGGGAGCACAGATACGCAGTATTTT. Protein sequence: CASSDSTSGSTDTQYF.

This clonotype occurred many times. This rearrangement joins TRBV20-1 to TRBJ1-2; D gene unclear. The CDR3 has 10 residues. Trimming left V 0 bases short and J 4 bases short, with 0 bases between. Per the germline V gene, CDR1 is DFQATT and CDR2 is SNEGSKA (reference sequence). CDR3 coding DNA: TGCAGTGCTAGAGACTATGGCTACACCTTC. Translating gives CSARDYGYTF.

This clonotype was detected many times. The chain has TRBV28 and TRBJ2-5; no definite D call. Germline values: CDR1 MDHEN, CDR2 SYDVKM. The CDR3 is made up of 12 amino acids. V dropped 6 bases and J dropped 5 bases, with 10 bases sitting between them. CDR3 amino acids: CASSRWAETQYF. The CDR3 DNA is TGTGCCAGCAGCCGGTGGGCGGAGACCCAGTACTTC.

The genes are TRBV6-2 or TRBV6-3 and TRBJ2-7; D gene unclear. This CDR3 is 13 amino acids long. The germline CDR1 and CDR2 sequences are MNHEY and SVGEGT. The V gene lost 4 bases and the J gene lost 2 bases, with 9 bases spanning the gap. The CDR3 sequence is CASSFAVTYEQYF. The DNA of the CDR3 is TGTGCCAGCAGTTTTGCGGTCACCTACGAGCAGTACTTC.

The genes are TRBV28 and TRBJ2-7; D might be TRBD1 or TRBD2, each matching 6 bases. Germline V CDR1 and CDR2: MDHEN, SYDVKM. Trimming pared 2 bases from V and 6 bases from J, leaving 14 bases between. CDR3 length: 14 amino acids. The chain's CDR3 is CASSLTEGRGEQYF. In DNA form, the CDR3 reads TGTGCCAGCAGTTTAACGGAGGGCAGGGGCGAGCAGTACTTC.

The J gene is TRBJ1-1, the V gene TRBV10-3, with D perhaps TRBD1 (6 bases). The V end lost 4 bases, the J end lost 7 bases, and 13 bases lay between the germline ends. CDR3 length equals 13 residues. Germline assignment: CDR1 ENHRY and CDR2 SYGVKD. CDR3 nucleotide sequence: TGTGCCATCAGTGTGGGGGGGCACGGTGAAGCTTTCTTT. This codes for CAISVGGHGEAFF.

The chain uses TRBV11-1 and TRBJ2-1; D ambiguous. Trimming took 5 bases from V and 6 from J, leaving 17 bases between them. CDR1 is SGHAT, CDR2 FQDESV, per germline (reference sequence). There are 15 residues in the CDR3. In DNA form, the CDR3 reads TGTGCCAGCAGCCTCCGCTTAGGTATGGGCAATGAGCAGTTCTTC. It encodes CASSLRLGMGNEQFF. Variable domain in full (rest from reference TRBV11-1 and TRBJ2-1): EAEVAQSPRYKITEKSQAVAFWCDPISGHATLYWYRQILGQGPELLVQFQDESVVDDSQLPKDRFSAERLKGVDSTLKIQPAELGDSAMYLCASSLRLGMGNEQFFGPGTRLTVL.

This clonotype was picked up a small number of times. The gene calls are TRBV21-1 and TRBJ2-7; the D segment call TRBD2 is taken from the table without a DNA check. TRBV21-1 is a pseudogene locus. The CDR3 loop spans 14 amino acids. The CDR3 spells CASSNMGPSYEQYF. CDR3 sequence (DNA): TGTGCCAGCAGCAATATGGGCCCCTCCTACGAGCAGTACTTC.

V usage is TRBV19 and J usage is TRBJ2-2; D is perhaps TRBD1 (6 bases). Between the trimmed V and J ends, which lost 7 bases and 3 bases, there was a span of 9 bases. The CDR3 is made up of 13 amino acids. Germline V lookup: CDR1 LNHDA, CDR2 SQIVND (reference sequence). CDR3 in DNA: TGTGCCAGTAACGCAGGGGACACCGGGGAGCTGTTTTTT. Translated, it gives CASNAGDTGELFF.

This clonotype was counted at least ten times. The chain carries TRBV11-1 and TRBJ2-3, with 10 bases lining up with TRBD2. J gave up 5 bases and V 5 bases, and 7 bases lay outside the gene matches. The CDR3 length is 15 residues. Germline-derived CDR1 and CDR2 are SGHAT and FQDESV (reference sequence). The CDR3 spells CASSRGSGRIDTQYF. CDR3 coding DNA: TGTGCCAGCAGCCGAGGTAGCGGGAGGATAGATACGCAGTATTTT.

In its sample, this clonotype was seen a few times. The chain joins TRBV12-3 or TRBV12-4 to TRBJ1-2, with D possibly TRBD1 on 6 matching bases. The CDR3 has 15 amino acids. Trimming removed 5 bases from V and 4 bases from J, with 17 bases in between. Here the CDR3 DNA reads TGTGCCAGCAGTCCCGGTACATTGGGGGCCTATGGCTACACCTTC. This encodes CASSPGTLGAYGYTF.

This clonotype has ten or more counts. The genes are TRBV2 and TRBJ2-1; the D is unclear. The CDR3 consists of 12 residues. Germline V gives CDR1 SNHLY, CDR2 FYNNEI. Trimming removed 7 bases at V and 5 bases at J, with 9 bases between. The chain's CDR3 is CASNLQHNEQFF. The CDR3, as DNA: TGTGCCAGCAACCTGCAACACAATGAGCAGTTCTTC.

The chain joins TRBV20-1 to TRBJ2-1; maybe TRBD2 (5 bases). CDR3 length: 14 amino acids. V lost 3 bases and J lost 2, with 11 bases in between. The germline gives CDR1 DFQATT, CDR2 SNEGSKA (reference sequence). The CDR3 protein is CSARGRGTYNEQFF. DNA of the CDR3: TGCAGTGCTAGGGGGAGAGGAACCTACAATGAGCAGTTCTTC.

This sequence joins TRBV27 and TRBJ2-3; 7 nucleotides line up with TRBD2. The germline V gene has CDR1 MNHEY and CDR2 SMNVEV (reference sequence). Losses at the gene ends were 5 bases for V and 6 bases for J; bases not matched to a gene: 23. The CDR3 is made up of 19 amino acids. The CDR3 coding sequence is TGTGCCAGCAGTCCACTCCTAGACGGCGGGAGAGGGGTGAGGGATACGCAGTATTTT. It translates to CASSPLLDGGRGVRDTQYF.

The V call is TRBV11-3, the J call TRBJ2-1; D is unresolved. V lost 4 bases, J lost 8 bases, and 12 bases lay in between. Germline CDR1 is SGHNT and CDR2 is YENEEA. The CDR3 is 13 residues long. CDR3 bases: TGTGCCAGCAGCTCTTGGGATAGGGATGAGCAGTTCTTC. Its protein product is CASSSWDRDEQFF.

This clonotype was counted only a few times. The chain uses TRBV20-1 and TRBJ2-3; TRBD2 matches 8 bases. This CDR3 comprises 14 residues. V lost 6 bases and J lost 6; bases outside the gene matches: 11. Germline V CDR1 and CDR2: DFQATT, SNEGSKA (reference sequence). The CDR3 region is CSAPGERETDTQYF. The CDR3 DNA follows: TGCAGTGCCCCCGGGGAGCGGGAGACGGATACGCAGTATTTT.

In its sample, this clonotype was seen many times. The V call is TRBV4-1, the J call TRBJ2-7; D gene ambiguous. The CDR3 extends over 16 amino acids. Trimming pared 0 bases from V and 2 bases from J, leaving 14 bases between. The germline V gene has CDR1 MGHRA and CDR2 YSYEKL. DNA of the CDR3: TGCGCCAGCAGCCAAGATAAGATCGGCAGGCCCTACGAGCAGTACTTC. This codes for CASSQDKIGRPYEQYF.

V usage is TRBV7-9 and J usage is TRBJ1-1; TRBD1 is a possible D gene (5 bases). The germline gives CDR1 SEHNR, CDR2 FQNEAQ (reference sequence). This CDR3 spans 13 amino acids. The ends were cut back, 3 bases at V and 4 bases at J, with 9 bases in the middle. CDR3 sequence reads: CASSFTGVTEAFF. CDR3 DNA sequence: TGTGCCAGCAGCTTTACGGGGGTCACTGAAGCTTTCTTT.

This clonotype was seen more than once but under ten times. This chain connects TRBV10-1 to TRBJ2-1; unclear D gene. The ends were cut back, 0 bases at V and 6 bases at J, with 9 bases in the middle. Germline V lookup: CDR1 WNHNN, CDR2 SYGVQD (reference sequence). CDR3 length: 14 residues. CDR3 residues: CASSESLNVNEQFF. CDR3 bases: TGCGCCAGCAGTGAGTCGCTCAATGTCAATGAGCAGTTCTTC.

This clonotype came up many times. The chain has TRBV11-2 and TRBJ2-3; no clear D gene. The CDR3 has 13 amino acids. The germline gives CDR1 SGHAT, CDR2 FQNNGV. V was trimmed by 3 bases and J by 3 bases, leaving 7 bases between them. The CDR3 spells CASSFFETDTQYF. CDR3 DNA: TGTGCCAGCAGCTTTTTTGAGACAGATACGCAGTATTTT. Looking up the rest from reference TRBV11-2 and TRBJ2-3 gives the full variable domain: EAGVAQSPRYKIIEKRQSVAFWCNPISGHATLYWYQQILGQGPKLLIQFQNNGVVDDSQLPKDRFSAERLKGVDSTLKIQPAKLEDSAVYLCASSFFETDTQYFGPGTRLTVL.

There are a few counts of this clonotype. The rearrangement links TRBV2 to TRBJ2-5; 10 bases line up with TRBD1. This CDR3 comprises 15 residues. Germline CDR1 reads SNHLY; CDR2 reads FYNNEI. After removal of 3 bases from V and 5 bases from J, the junction contained 6 bases not matched to a gene. The CDR3 DNA is TGTGCCAGCAGTGAGGGTTGGACAGGGGGGGAGACCCAGTACTTC. Translating it yields CASSEGWTGGETQYF.